One and the same sample provided the 29 T cell receptor beta chains below, sequenced in a study of T cells in localized non-small cell lung cancer. Clones were read by immunoSEQ multiplex PCR, and TCRdb kept only the in-frame ones, dropping some. The repertoire holds tens of thousands of clones, roughly 84% seen once, with 1% to 1.5% in the top ten. The input for sequencing was peripheral blood, taken before any cancer treatment. Receptors originate from a female donor at least 60 years old with stage I lung adenocarcinoma.

This clone showed up just once. The genes are TRBV5-4 and TRBJ1-2; 7 bases line up with TRBD1. Germline-derived CDR1 and CDR2 are SGHNT and YYREEE (reference sequence). With 0 bases clipped from V and 2 bases from J, the junction kept 7 bases outside the gene matches. The CDR3 is 16 amino acids. The CDR3 sequence is CASSLGTGGPNYGYTF. CDR3 nucleotide sequence: TGTGCCAGCAGCTTGGGGACAGGAGGCCCGAACTATGGCTACACCTTC.

The genes are TRBV2 and TRBJ1-2, with 8 bases fitting TRBD1. Looked up from germline, CDR1 is SNHLY and CDR2 is FYNNEI. V lost 10 bases to trimming and J lost 2 bases; unmatched junction nucleotides: 6. The CDR3 is 13 residues long. CDR3 bases: TGTGCCACCACTGGGGACAGGAACTATGGCTACACCTTC. Translated: CATTGDRNYGYTF.

The chain couples TRBV6-6 to TRBJ1-1; D unclear. The CDR3 loop spans 12 amino acids. Looked up from germline, CDR1 is MNHNY and CDR2 is SVGAGI (reference sequence). Deletions cut 6 bases from V and 3 bases from J, with 8 bases between. CDR3 residues: CASSQTDTEAFF. The DNA for the CDR3 is TGTGCCAGCAGCCAAACTGACACTGAAGCTTTCTTT.

V usage is TRBV6-1 and J usage is TRBJ2-7, with D hard to call. Germline values: CDR1 MNHNS, CDR2 SASEGT. The CDR3 covers 14 residues. Trimming shortened V by 7 bases and J by 2 bases, and 15 bases separated the two germline ends. The CDR3 loop is CASTLNWVAYEQYF. CDR3 DNA sequence: TGTGCCAGCACCCTAAATTGGGTAGCCTACGAGCAGTACTTC.

The rearrangement uses TRBV29-1 and TRBJ2-2; TRBD2 aligns across 13 bases. The CDR3 extends over 18 amino acids. Trimming removed 4 bases from V and 7 bases from J; junction bases left unmatched: 15. Germline V lookup: CDR1 SQVTM, CDR2 ANQGSEA. CDR3 amino acids: CSVGTGLAGLKRVGELFF. The DNA of the CDR3 is TGCAGCGTTGGAACGGGACTAGCGGGGCTAAAACGGGTCGGGGAGCTGTTTTTT.

The count of this clone is one. This sequence joins TRBV6-1 and TRBJ2-1; 8 positions match TRBD2. This CDR3 is 13 amino acids long. Germline V gene sequence: CDR1 MNHNS, CDR2 SASEGT. The V gene end was trimmed by 3 bases and the J gene end by 8 bases; junction bases not matched to a gene: 3. CDR3 nucleotide sequence: TGTGCCAGCAGTGAGCCGACTAGCGATGAGCAGTTCTTC. Protein: CASSEPTSDEQFF.

The chain links TRBV6-7 to TRBJ2-4; D gene unclear. TRBV6-7 carries the ORF label, with uncertain function. The CDR3 is 17 amino acids. The V and J ends lost 2 bases and 4 bases respectively, with 18 bases between them. This CDR3 reads CASSYPGRATEKNIQYF. The CDR3 bases are TGTGCCAGCAGTTACCCGGGCCGGGCTACCGAAAAAAACATTCAGTACTTC.

The chain carries TRBV10-3 and TRBJ1-2, with 7 bases aligning to TRBD1. After removal of 5 bases from V and 4 bases from J, the junction contained 7 bases not matched to a gene. The CDR3 spans 14 residues. From germline, CDR1 is ENHRY and CDR2 SYGVKD. Here the CDR3 DNA reads TGTGCCATCAGTCCCAGGGGGTCTTCCTATGGCTACACCTTC. Amino acids: CAISPRGSSYGYTF.

The chain couples TRBV7-8 to TRBJ1-1; no clear D. Germline V gives CDR1 SGHVS, CDR2 FQNEAQ. The CDR3 spans 14 residues. Trimming pared 5 bases from V and 4 bases from J, leaving 14 bases between. CDR3 coding DNA: TGTGCCAGCAGCCCTGTCCTTTACACCACTGAAGCTTTCTTT. It is translated as CASSPVLYTTEAFF.

The chain is built from TRBV5-6 and TRBJ2-5; D perhaps matches TRBD1 (6 bases). With 1 base removed from V and 1 base from J, the gap between germline ends came to 8 bases. Germline assignment: CDR1 SGHDT and CDR2 YYEEEE. The CDR3 loop spans 14 amino acids. CDR3 nucleotide sequence: TGTGCCAGCAGCTTGCCAGGGGTCCAAGAGACCCAGTACTTC. Its translation is CASSLPGVQETQYF.

V usage is TRBV4-2 and J usage is TRBJ1-6, with D possibly TRBD1 on 5 matching bases. The V gene lost 4 bases and the J gene lost 7 bases, with 14 bases spanning the gap. The CDR3 sequence is 15 residues long. CDR1 is LGHNA and CDR2 is YNFKEQ in the germline V gene. DNA of the CDR3: TGTGCCAGCAGCCCCAAGCAGGGTGCCAATTCACCCCTCCACTTT. Translated, it gives CASSPKQGANSPLHF.

V gene TRBV6-1 combines with J gene TRBJ1-2; TRBD1 might be the D (5 bases). CDR1 is MNHNS and CDR2 is SASEGT in the germline V gene. Deletions cut 6 bases from V and 1 base from J, with 12 bases between. CDR3 length: 14 residues. CDR3 DNA: TGTGCCAGCAGATTAGGACAAAATAACTATGGCTACACCTTC. As protein: CASRLGQNNYGYTF.

The gene calls are TRBV5-6 and TRBJ2-7, with a possible D match to TRBD2 (7 bases). Germline V CDR1 and CDR2: SGHDT, YYEEEE. The CDR3 is 15 amino acids. V shed 1 base and J shed 3 bases, with 14 bases lying between them. CDR3 region: CASSLRGALLYEQYF. The DNA for the CDR3 is TGTGCCAGCAGCTTGCGGGGGGCTCTTCTCTACGAGCAGTACTTC.

The chain carries TRBV6-5 and TRBJ1-4, with a possible D match to TRBD1 (5 bases). CDR3 length: 15 amino acids. Between the trimmed V and J ends, which lost 5 bases and 3 bases, there was a span of 13 bases. Germline V gene data show CDR1 as MNHEY and CDR2 as SVGAGI. CDR3 residues: CASSVDWGSNEKLFF. The CDR3 nucleotides read TGTGCCAGCAGTGTCGACTGGGGGTCTAATGAAAAACTGTTTTTT.

CDR3 in DNA: TGTGCCACCCAGACAGGCGCCAAAAACATTCAGTACTTC. Protein product: CATQTGAKNIQYF. The rearrangement uses TRBV7-2 and TRBJ2-4; weak D call: TRBD1 (6 bases). The CDR3 is made up of 13 amino acids. With 10 bases removed from V and 1 base from J, the gap between germline ends came to 11 bases. Germline CDR1 reads SGHTA; CDR2 reads FQGNSA.

This clone was recorded only once. This chain links TRBV19 with TRBJ1-5, with 9 bases lining up with TRBD1. This CDR3 spans 14 amino acids. V shed 5 bases, J shed 3 bases, and the junction held 2 bases outside the gene matches. Germline CDR1 LNHDA, CDR2 SQIVND (reference sequence). As DNA, the CDR3 is TGTGCCAGTAGTGGACAGGGGTTCAATCAGCCCCAGCATTTT. Translating it yields CASSGQGFNQPQHF.

The CDR3 nucleotides read TGTGCCAGCAGTTACGGCCCCAGGGGGCGCGGGCAGCCCCAGCATTTT. Its translation: CASSYGPRGRGQPQHF. The rearrangement uses TRBV6-5 and TRBJ1-5; the match to TRBD1 covers 8 bases. Trimming cost V 2 bases and J 7 bases; bases outside gene matches: 10. This CDR3 has 16 residues. The V gene's germline CDR1 is MNHEY and CDR2 SVGAGI.

V and J are TRBV11-3 and TRBJ2-3; 7 bases map to TRBD2. The CDR3 consists of 15 residues. Germline V gene lookup returns CDR1 SGHNT and CDR2 YENEEA. The V segment lost 5 bases and the J segment 2 bases; nucleotides outside the gene matches: 7. CDR3 residues: CASSLRRGTTDTQYF. Written as DNA, the CDR3 is TGTGCCAGCAGCCTCCGGCGGGGGACCACAGATACGCAGTATTTT.

This chain connects TRBV25-1 to TRBJ1-2; 8 bases line up with TRBD1. This CDR3 is built from 17 residues. Germline V CDR1 and CDR2: MGHDK, SYGVNS. Unmatched junction bases numbered 10, after V lost 2 bases and J lost 2 bases. CDR3 DNA sequence: TGTGCCAGCAGTGAAGTGGGCAGGGGGCAGGGGAACTATGGCTACACCTTC. It translates to CASSEVGRGQGNYGYTF.

This chain joins TRBV18 and TRBJ2-1; D tentatively reads TRBD1 or TRBD2 (6 bases each). V gave up 4 bases and J gave up 8 bases, with 15 bases separating them. The germline V gene encodes CDR1 KGHSH and CDR2 LQKENI. This CDR3 comprises 14 residues. The CDR3 bases are TGTGCCAGCTCACAAGAACAGGGACTTTATGAGCAGTTCTTC. It specifies CASSQEQGLYEQFF.

This chain uses TRBV6-1 with TRBJ1-2; unclear D gene. The V end lost 3 bases, the J end lost 0 bases, and 14 bases lay between the germline ends. Germline CDR1 reads MNHNS; CDR2 reads SASEGT. The CDR3 sequence is 16 residues long. The CDR3 nucleotides read TGTGCCAGCAGTGAGGTCGGCGGTTCGCCTAACTATGGCTACACCTTC. Amino acid sequence: CASSEVGGSPNYGYTF.

V is TRBV20-1 and J is TRBJ1-1; D remains unclear. The length of the CDR3 is 10 residues. Germline-derived CDR1 and CDR2 are DFQATT and SNEGSKA (reference sequence). V lost 3 bases to trimming and J lost 8 bases, with 7 bases between them. The CDR3 DNA reads TGCAGTGCTAGTAAGGCAGAAGCTTTCTTT. This gives the protein CSASKAEAFF.

The V and J genes are TRBV7-3 and TRBJ2-3, with D possibly called TRBD1 or TRBD2 (5 bases each). This CDR3 is 14 amino acids long. V lost 5 bases and J 4 bases, leaving 13 bases between the germline ends. CDR1 SGHTA and CDR2 FQGTGA come from the germline V gene. Here the CDR3 reads CASSPLGAADTQYF. DNA of the CDR3: TGTGCCAGCAGCCCCCTCGGGGCGGCAGATACGCAGTATTTT.

The chain is built from TRBV6-5 and TRBJ2-5; D perhaps matches TRBD2 (5 bases). This CDR3 has 15 amino acids. Looked up from germline, CDR1 is MNHEY and CDR2 is SVGAGI. Trimming shortened V by 0 bases and J by 4 bases, and 12 bases separated the two germline ends. Here the CDR3 reads CASSYSFGEGETQYF. In nucleotides, the CDR3 is TGTGCCAGCAGTTACTCGTTCGGGGAAGGAGAGACCCAGTACTTC.

The genes are TRBV5-1 and TRBJ1-2; the match to TRBD1 covers 7 bases. The junction had 8 bases not matched to a gene; V was cut back by 8 bases and J by 4 bases. CDR3 length: 13 amino acids. Germline loops: CDR1 SGHRS, CDR2 YFSETQ. The CDR3, as DNA: TGCGCCAGTCGCCCCGGGACAGTCTATGGCTACACCTTC. Its translation: CASRPGTVYGYTF.

The rearrangement uses TRBV4-1 and TRBJ1-5; tentatively, D is TRBD1 (6 bases). CDR1 MGHRA and CDR2 YSYEKL come from the germline V gene. The ends were cut back, 1 base at V and 3 bases at J, with 10 bases in the middle. This CDR3 has 15 residues. CDR3 bases: TGCGCCAGCAGCCAAGGGGGGCAGGCCAATCAGCCCCAGCATTTT. It is translated as CASSQGGQANQPQHF.

The V and J genes are TRBV10-3 and TRBJ1-1; D uncertain. Trimming removed 3 bases from V and 2 bases from J, with 10 bases in between. CDR1 is ENHRY, CDR2 SYGVKD, per germline. CDR3 size: 14 residues. The DNA of the CDR3 is TGTGCCATCAGTGACACCTCAATCAACACTGAAGCTTTCTTT. This translates into CAISDTSINTEAFF.

The chain links TRBV15 to TRBJ2-5; unclear D gene. In germline, CDR1 is LNHNV, CDR2 YYDKDF (reference sequence). This CDR3 comprises 14 residues. Trimming pared 0 bases from V and 4 bases from J, leaving 9 bases between. The CDR3 region has the DNA TGTGCCACCAGCAGAGAAAGAGTCGGAGAGACCCAGTACTTC. Its translation: CATSRERVGETQYF.

This clone was counted a single time. The V gene is TRBV6-1, the J gene TRBJ1-1; a possible D gene is TRBD1 (6 bases). Between the trimmed V and J ends, which lost 6 bases and 3 bases, there was a span of 14 bases. This CDR3 is 14 amino acids long. Germline loops: CDR1 MNHNS, CDR2 SASEGT. Here the CDR3 reads CASRDRGGYTEAFF. CDR3 in DNA: TGTGCCAGCAGGGACCGAGGGGGTTACACTGAAGCTTTCTTT.